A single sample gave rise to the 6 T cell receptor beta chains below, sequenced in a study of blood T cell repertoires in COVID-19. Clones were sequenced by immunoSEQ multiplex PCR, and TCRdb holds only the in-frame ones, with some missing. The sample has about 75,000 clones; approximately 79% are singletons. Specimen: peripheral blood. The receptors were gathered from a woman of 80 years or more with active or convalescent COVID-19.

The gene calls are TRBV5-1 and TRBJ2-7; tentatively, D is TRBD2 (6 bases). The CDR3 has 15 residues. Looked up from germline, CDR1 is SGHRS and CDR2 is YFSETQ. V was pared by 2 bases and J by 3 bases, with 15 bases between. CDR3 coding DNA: TGCGCCAGCAGCTTAGTCGGGAGTGGGGACTACGAGCAGTACTTC. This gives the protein CASSLVGSGDYEQYF.

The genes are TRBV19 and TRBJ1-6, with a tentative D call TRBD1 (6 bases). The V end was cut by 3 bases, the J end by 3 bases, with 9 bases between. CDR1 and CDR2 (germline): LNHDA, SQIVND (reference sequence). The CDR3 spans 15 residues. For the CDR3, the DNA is TGTGCCAGTAGTATGGACAGCCTCTATAATTCACCCCTCCACTTT. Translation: CASSMDSLYNSPLHF.

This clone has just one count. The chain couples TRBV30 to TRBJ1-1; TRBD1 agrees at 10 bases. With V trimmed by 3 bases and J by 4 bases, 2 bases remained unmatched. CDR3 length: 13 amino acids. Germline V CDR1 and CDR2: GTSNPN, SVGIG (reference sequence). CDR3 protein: CAWSRQGATEAFF. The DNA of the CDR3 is TGTGCCTGGAGCAGACAGGGGGCCACTGAAGCTTTCTTT.

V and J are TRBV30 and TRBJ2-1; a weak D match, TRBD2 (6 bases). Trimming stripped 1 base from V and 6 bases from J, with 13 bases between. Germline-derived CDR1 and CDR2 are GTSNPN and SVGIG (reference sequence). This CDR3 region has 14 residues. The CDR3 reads CAWSESGASNEQFF. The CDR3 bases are TGTGCCTGGAGTGAATCGGGAGCGAGCAATGAGCAGTTCTTC.

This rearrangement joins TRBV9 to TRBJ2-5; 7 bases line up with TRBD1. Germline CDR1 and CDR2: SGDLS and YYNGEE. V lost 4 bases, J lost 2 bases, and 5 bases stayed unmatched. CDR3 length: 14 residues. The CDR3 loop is CASSPGGQQETQYF. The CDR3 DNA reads TGTGCCAGCAGCCCAGGGGGACAGCAAGAGACCCAGTACTTC.

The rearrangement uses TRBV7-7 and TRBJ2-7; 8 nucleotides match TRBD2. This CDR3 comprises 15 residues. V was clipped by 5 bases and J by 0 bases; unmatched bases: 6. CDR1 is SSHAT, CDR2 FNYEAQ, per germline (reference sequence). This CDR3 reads CASSEAGGSSYEQYF. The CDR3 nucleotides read TGTGCCAGCAGCGAGGCGGGGGGCAGCTCCTACGAGCAGTACTTC.